These 29 T cell receptor beta chains were all obtained from the same sample, sequenced in a study of CD8 T cells in ankylosing spondylitis. TCRdb analysed the 5' RACE reads with MiXCR anew, one entry per CDR3 protein. The table lists roughly 180,000 distinct CDR3 sequences, 10% to 15% of them singletons. The source material was blood, either unsorted or a sorted T cell fraction (not recorded which). Receptors were obtained from a male donor with ankylosing spondylitis or in good health (not recorded which).

This clonotype was found a few times. The chain joins TRBV12-3 or TRBV12-4 to TRBJ2-7; D possibly uses TRBD1 or TRBD2 (7 bases each). This CDR3 has 14 residues. V lost 3 bases to trimming and J lost 5 bases, with 14 bases between them. CDR3 loop: CASSFQGGPDEQYF. The CDR3, as DNA: TGTGCCAGCAGTTTTCAGGGGGGGCCCGACGAGCAGTACTTC.

A few counts support this clonotype. The chain uses TRBV5-4 and TRBJ2-5; 9 nucleotides match TRBD1. V lost 5 bases and J lost 9; bases outside the gene matches: 32. Germline lookup yields CDR1 SGHNT and CDR2 YYREEE (reference sequence). This CDR3 spans 21 amino acids. DNA for the CDR3: TGTGCCAGCAGTTTCGGGGACAGGGAATACATCCCCATGATCAATATGTGGGCCCAGTACTTC. This encodes CASSFGDREYIPMINMWAQYF. Using reference TRBV5-4 and TRBJ2-5 for the parts outside the CDR3, the full variable domain is ETGVTQSPTHLIKTRGQQVTLRCSSQSGHNTVSWYQQALGQGPQFIFQYYREEENGRGNFPPRFSGLQFPNYSSELNVNALELDDSALYLCASSFGDREYIPMINMWAQYFGPGTRLLVL.

This clonotype was counted between two and nine times. The chain uses TRBV12-3 or TRBV12-4 and TRBJ1-1, with TRBD1 matching over 8 bases. This CDR3 has 13 amino acids. V shed 4 bases, J shed 4 bases, and the junction held 2 bases outside the gene matches. CDR3: CASSSQGATEAFF. CDR3 coding DNA: TGTGCCAGCAGTTCCCAGGGGGCCACTGAAGCTTTCTTT.

This clonotype occurred many times. This chain uses TRBV4-1 with TRBJ2-7, with D perhaps TRBD1 (5 bases). CDR3 length equals 13 residues. V was pared by 3 bases and J by 3 bases, with 9 bases between. CDR1 and CDR2 from the germline V gene are MGHRA and YSYEKL. CDR3 coding DNA: TGCGCCAGCAGCCAGACAGAGTACTACGAGCAGTACTTC. Amino acid sequence: CASSQTEYYEQYF.

This clonotype came up many times. The rearrangement joins TRBV27 to TRBJ1-1, with D unresolved. V lost 8 bases to trimming and J lost 6 bases, with 10 bases between them. Germline CDR1 reads MNHEY; CDR2 reads SMNVEV (reference sequence). The CDR3 runs 11 residues. This CDR3 reads CASSEGAEAFF. CDR3 nucleotides: TGTGCCAGCTCGGAGGGAGCTGAAGCTTTCTTT.

V gene TRBV13 combines with J gene TRBJ2-5; 15 bases are a match to TRBD2. Germline V gene data show CDR1 as PRHDT and CDR2 as FYEKMQ (reference sequence). The CDR3 runs 16 residues. Trimming took 5 bases from V and 4 from J; bases not matched to a gene: 5. This CDR3 reads CASSERTSGGAETQYF. The CDR3 nucleotides are TGTGCCAGCAGCGAGCGGACTAGCGGGGGGGCAGAGACCCAGTACTTC.

In this sample, this clonotype turned up many times. The chain recombines TRBV4-1 with TRBJ2-1; D is unclear. The CDR3 has 12 residues. Germline V gene lookup returns CDR1 MGHRA and CDR2 YSYEKL. Deletions cut 0 bases from V and 6 bases from J, with 3 bases between. DNA of the CDR3: TGCGCCAGCAGCCAAGATTCCAATGAGCAGTTCTTC. Protein sequence: CASSQDSNEQFF.

This clonotype was counted many times. The chain has TRBV5-1 and TRBJ2-2; no reliable D call. The CDR3 totals 15 residues. Germline V gene data show CDR1 as SGHRS and CDR2 as YFSETQ. The V end was cut by 0 bases, the J end by 6 bases, with 12 bases between. The CDR3 DNA reads TGCGCCAGCAGCTTGGGAAGTAGTGTCGCCGGGGAGCTGTTTTTT. The encoded protein is CASSLGSSVAGELFF. The full variable domain, with the rest looked up from reference TRBV5-1 and TRBJ2-2, is KAGVTQTPRYLIKTRGQQVTLSCSPISGHRSVSWYQQTPGQGLQFLFEYFSETQRNKGNFPGRFSGRQFSNSRSEMNVSTLELGDSALYLCASSLGSSVAGELFFGEGSRLTVL.

The J gene is TRBJ2-3, the V gene TRBV11-3, with D possibly being TRBD2 (5 bases). This CDR3 is built from 15 residues. V was clipped by 5 bases and J by 2 bases, with 14 bases between them. Germline values: CDR1 SGHNT, CDR2 YENEEA. The CDR3: CASSPADLDTDTQYF. The CDR3 DNA is TGTGCCAGCAGCCCCGCGGACTTGGACACAGATACGCAGTATTTT. Supplemented by reference TRBV11-3 and TRBJ2-3, the full variable domain reads EAGVVQSPRYKIIEKKQPVAFWCNPISGHNTLYWYLQNLGQGPELLIRYENEEAVDDSQLPKDRFSAERLKGVDSTLKIQPAELGDSAVYLCASSPADLDTDTQYFGPGTRLTVL.

This clonotype was counted a few times. The V and J genes are TRBV7-9 and TRBJ1-1; D may be TRBD1 (5 bases). V lost 5 bases and J lost 0, with 16 bases in between. In germline, CDR1 is SEHNR, CDR2 FQNEAQ (reference sequence). The CDR3 covers 16 residues. The CDR3 DNA reads as TGTGCCAGCAGCCTTATTTTCGGGGGTCTGAACACTGAAGCTTTCTTT. Protein sequence: CASSLIFGGLNTEAFF.

Only a few counts were recorded for this clonotype. The V gene is TRBV20-1, the J gene TRBJ2-3; D call uncertain. The CDR3 is 10 residues long. CDR1 DFQATT and CDR2 SNEGSKA come from the germline V gene (reference sequence). Trimming took off 6 bases at V and 5 bases at J, with 6 bases between the two ends. The DNA of the CDR3 is TGCAGTGCCAGTGGAGATACGCAGTATTTT. Translating gives CSASGDTQYF.

This clonotype was counted between two and nine times. The J gene is TRBJ1-1, the V gene TRBV6-5; D call uncertain. CDR3 length: 13 amino acids. V was clipped by 0 bases and J by 2 bases, with 4 bases between them. The germline gives CDR1 MNHEY, CDR2 SVGAGI. The DNA for the CDR3 is TGTGCCAGCAGTTACTCGTTTAACACTGAAGCTTTCTTT. Translation gives CASSYSFNTEAFF.

The rearrangement uses TRBV11-3 and TRBJ2-7; 10 bases map to TRBD2. The CDR3 sequence is 15 residues long. The junction had 12 bases not matched to a gene; V was cut back by 6 bases and J by 7 bases. Germline V gene data show CDR1 as SGHNT and CDR2 as YENEEA. As DNA, the CDR3 is TGTGCCAGCAGTTATGGACTAGCGGAATACGGGGAGCAGTACTTC. Protein sequence: CASSYGLAEYGEQYF.

This clonotype turned up a few times. V gene TRBV7-9 combines with J gene TRBJ2-7; TRBD1 agrees at 12 bases. Germline CDR1 and CDR2: SEHNR and FQNEAQ (reference sequence). V was pared by 2 bases and J by 6 bases, with 2 bases of the junction left unmatched. There are 14 residues in the CDR3. Written as DNA, the CDR3 is TGTGCCAGCAGCTTAATGGGACAGGGGGCCGAGCAGTACTTC. It encodes CASSLMGQGAEQYF.

This chain joins TRBV6-1 and TRBJ2-7, with 12 bases lining up with TRBD1. The germline gives CDR1 MNHNS, CDR2 SASEGT. CDR3 length equals 12 residues. V dropped 11 bases and J dropped 6; count of bases not matched to a gene: 5. This CDR3 is CAGGQGAGEQYF. The CDR3 nucleotides read TGTGCCGGGGGACAGGGGGCCGGCGAGCAGTACTTC.

Many counts were recorded for this clonotype. The V and J genes are TRBV19 and TRBJ2-1; possible D gene TRBD2, 7 bases. The CDR3 consists of 14 residues. V dropped 7 bases and J dropped 7 bases, with 17 bases sitting between them. Germline V gene data show CDR1 as LNHDA and CDR2 as SQIVND (reference sequence). CDR3 loop: CASNGEGEVNEQFF. The CDR3 DNA follows: TGTGCCAGTAACGGGGAGGGGGAAGTAAATGAGCAGTTCTTC.

Of note for this clonotype: The junction and the germline gene differ at one end; a read error may be behind it. J is TRBJ1-4 and V is TRBV12-3 or TRBV12-4, with D tentatively TRBD1 (5 bases). The CDR3 runs 15 residues. In DNA form, the CDR3 reads TGTGCCAGCAGGCGGGGGGTGGCAACTAATGAAAAGCTGTTTTTT. Amino acid sequence: CASRRGVATNEKLFF.

This clonotype was seen a handful of times. The rearrangement uses TRBV12-3 or TRBV12-4 and TRBJ2-1; no reliable D call. The CDR3 sequence is 12 residues long. V was shortened by 1 base and J by 8 bases, with 6 bases between the two germline ends. The CDR3 DNA reads as TGTGCCAGCAGTTTAGGGTCCCATGAGCAGTTCTTC. Translated: CASSLGSHEQFF.

The sample holds a few counts of this clonotype. This rearrangement joins TRBV20-1 to TRBJ2-7; 10 nucleotides align to TRBD1. Trimming cost V 5 bases and J 4 bases; bases outside gene matches: 8. The CDR3 covers 14 residues. The germline CDR1 and CDR2 sequences are DFQATT and SNEGSKA (reference sequence). CDR3 sequence reads: CSAQDRGIQYEQYF. As DNA, the CDR3 is TGCAGTGCTCAGGACAGGGGGATCCAGTACGAGCAGTACTTC.

Only one count was recorded for this clonotype. Here the CDR3 reads CASSGAGTDTQYF. In DNA form, the CDR3 reads TGTGCCAGCAGTGGCGCAGGCACAGATACGCAGTATTTT. This sequence joins TRBV6-1 and TRBJ2-3; D is uncertain. In germline, CDR1 is MNHNS, CDR2 SASEGT. The V gene lost 4 bases and the J gene lost 1 base, with 6 bases spanning the gap. CDR3 length equals 13 residues.

In its sample, this clonotype was seen many times. The chain couples TRBV12-3 or TRBV12-4 to TRBJ2-1; D not certain. Trimming removed 6 bases from V and 4 bases from J, with 4 bases in between. This CDR3 has 11 residues. The CDR3 loop is CASRGYNEQFF. The CDR3 DNA reads TGTGCCAGCAGAGGTTACAATGAGCAGTTCTTC.

In its sample, this clonotype was seen a few times. This chain links TRBV20-1 with TRBJ1-2; TRBD1 might be the D (5 bases). Germline values: CDR1 DFQATT, CDR2 SNEGSKA (reference sequence). This CDR3 region has 12 residues. V was shortened by 0 bases and J by 8 bases, with 10 bases between the two germline ends. CDR3 nucleotides: TGCAGTGCTAGAGACGGGGACCTAGGCTACACCTTC. Amino acid sequence: CSARDGDLGYTF.

The gene calls are TRBV16 and TRBJ2-3, with 8 bases aligning to TRBD2. The CDR3 has 16 amino acids. After removal of 0 bases from V and 2 bases from J, the junction contained 4 bases not matched to a gene. In germline, CDR1 is KGHSY, CDR2 FQNENV. The CDR3 region has the DNA TGTGCCAGCAGCCAATCCAGTAGCGGGATCACAGATACGCAGTATTTT. It encodes CASSQSSSGITDTQYF.

This clonotype was seen only a few times. This chain joins TRBV12-3 or TRBV12-4 and TRBJ2-7, with 12 bases lining up with TRBD2. Trimming removed 5 bases from V and 4 bases from J; junction bases left unmatched: 6. The CDR3 contains 15 residues. DNA of the CDR3: TGTGCCAGCAGTAGGGGGACTAGCGGGTTTTACGAGCAGTACTTC. It yields the protein CASSRGTSGFYEQYF.

This clonotype has a count of ten or more. The V and J genes are TRBV12-3 or TRBV12-4 and TRBJ2-7; D call uncertain. The CDR3 spans 12 residues. Deletions cut 6 bases from V and 4 bases from J, with 10 bases between. CDR3 residues: CASRLDNYEQYF. Here the CDR3 DNA reads TGTGCCAGCAGGCTCGACAATTACGAGCAGTACTTC.

This clonotype was seen only a few times. The rearrangement joins TRBV2 to TRBJ1-4; a weak D match, TRBD1 (5 bases). The V end lost 6 bases, the J end lost 5 bases, and 25 bases lay between the germline ends. The CDR3 spans 18 residues. Germline V gives CDR1 SNHLY, CDR2 FYNNEI. In DNA form, the CDR3 reads TGTGCCAGCAGCCCAGGACGACAGATCGTCGGGTTGAATGAAAAACTGTTTTTT. Its protein product is CASSPGRQIVGLNEKLFF.

This sequence joins TRBV6-5 and TRBJ2-7; D call uncertain. Germline V lookup: CDR1 MNHEY, CDR2 SVGAGI. There are 14 residues in the CDR3. V was pared by 0 bases and J by 3 bases, with 9 bases between. CDR3 loop: CASSYSGSHYEQYF. The CDR3 DNA reads TGTGCCAGCAGTTACTCGGGATCCCACTACGAGCAGTACTTC.

This clonotype occurred a few times. In DNA, the CDR3 is TGTGCCAGCAGTTCCCCACAGGGGAGCTCCTACAATGAGCAGTTCTTC. Translation gives CASSSPQGSSYNEQFF. The chain is built from TRBV12-3 or TRBV12-4 and TRBJ2-1, with TRBD1 matching 7 bases. V lost 4 bases, J lost 0 bases, and 6 bases stayed unmatched. This CDR3 spans 16 amino acids.

This chain joins TRBV4-1 and TRBJ2-7, with D tentatively TRBD1 (5 bases). Between the trimmed V and J ends, which lost 1 base and 3 bases, there was a span of 13 bases. The CDR3 runs to 15 residues. Germline-derived CDR1 and CDR2 are MGHRA and YSYEKL. The DNA of the CDR3 is TGCGCCAGCAGCCAAGTATTCAGGGTTCGCTACGAGCAGTACTTC. Protein: CASSQVFRVRYEQYF.